The 22 T cell receptor beta chains below were found in one sample sequenced in a study of identical twins. In TCRdb, the 5' RACE reads were re-called with MiXCR into one record per CDR3 protein. The profile shows 600,000 to 850,000 distinct CDR3 sequences, approximately 18% of them singletons. This sample also appeared in a second study, on T cells expressing NK-cell markers.

Sequencing input: PBMCs. These receptors were obtained from a woman aged 18-30 years in good health.

The chain recombines TRBV5-1 with TRBJ2-7, with TRBD1 as a possible D gene (6 bases). The CDR3 consists of 14 residues. Trimming took off 0 bases at V and 2 bases at J, with 9 bases between the two ends. Germline V CDR1 and CDR2: SGHRS, YFSETQ. For the CDR3, the DNA is TGCGCCAGCAGCTTGGAGGACAGCCCCTACGAGCAGTACTTC. Amino acid sequence: CASSLEDSPYEQYF.

This clonotype was recorded a few times. The chain carries TRBV2 and TRBJ2-3; TRBD1 aligns across 7 bases. There are 15 residues in the CDR3. The germline gives CDR1 SNHLY, CDR2 FYNNEI. V shed 6 bases, J shed 8 bases, and the junction held 14 bases outside the gene matches. The CDR3 nucleotides read TGTGCCAGCAGACTCGGACAGGCCCCTATTGGTACGCAGTATTTT. This sequence encodes CASRLGQAPIGTQYF.

J is TRBJ2-3 and V is TRBV29-1; tentatively, D is TRBD2 (5 bases). Trimming took 3 bases from V and 3 from J, leaving 13 bases between them. The CDR3 is 14 amino acids. The germline V gene encodes CDR1 SQVTM and CDR2 ANQGSEA. CDR3 protein: CSVEGETSTDTQYF. The CDR3 bases are TGCAGCGTTGAGGGAGAAACCTCGACAGATACGCAGTATTTT.

The chain joins TRBV6-5 to TRBJ2-1; D remains unclear. The germline V and J ends were trimmed by 2 bases and 7 bases, with 18 bases remaining between them. In germline, CDR1 is MNHEY, CDR2 SVGAGI. The CDR3 loop spans 16 amino acids. The CDR3 DNA sequence: TGTGCCAGCAGTTACCGTAGGTCTTCCGCTGGGAATGAGCAGTTCTTC. It codes for CASSYRRSSAGNEQFF.

The J gene is TRBJ1-2, the V gene TRBV5-1, with a weak D call TRBD1 (6 bases). The V and J ends lost 1 base and 6 bases respectively, with 13 bases between them. Per germline, CDR1 SGHRS and CDR2 YFSETQ. The CDR3 sequence is 14 residues long. This chain's CDR3 is CASSLNRVQDGYTF. The CDR3 DNA reads TGCGCCAGCAGCTTGAACAGGGTCCAGGATGGCTACACCTTC.

In DNA, the CDR3 is TGCGCCAGCAGTGATCTACAGGACTCTGGGGCCAACGTCCTGACTTTC. Encoded protein: CASSDLQDSGANVLTF. J is TRBJ2-6 and V is TRBV10-2; possibly TRBD1 for D (5 bases). Germline V gene lookup returns CDR1 WSHSY and CDR2 SAAADI. CDR3 length: 16 residues. V dropped 3 bases and J dropped 0 bases, with 9 bases sitting between them.

V usage is TRBV19 and J usage is TRBJ2-1; TRBD2 aligns across 12 bases. Germline CDR1 reads LNHDA; CDR2 reads SQIVND (reference sequence). This CDR3 has 14 residues. V trimming: 4 bases; J trimming: 9 bases; junction bases outside the gene matches: 4. DNA of the CDR3: TGTGCCAGTAGTACTAGCGGGGGGGCGCTTGAGCAGTTCTTC. Translation gives CASSTSGGALEQFF.

This clonotype was detected only a few times. The rearrangement joins TRBV20-1 to TRBJ2-1, with 8 bases lining up with TRBD2. From germline, CDR1 is DFQATT and CDR2 SNEGSKA (reference sequence). The CDR3 consists of 13 residues. After removal of 3 bases from V and 6 bases from J, the junction contained 4 bases not matched to a gene. CDR3 protein: CSARGLGSNEQFF. Here the CDR3 DNA reads TGCAGTGCTAGGGGACTAGGAAGCAATGAGCAGTTCTTC.

This clonotype was observed at least ten times. The chain is built from TRBV7-8 and TRBJ1-2, with 7 bases that match TRBD1. Germline-derived CDR1 and CDR2 are SGHVS and FQNEAQ. V dropped 5 bases and J dropped 4; count of bases not matched to a gene: 7. The CDR3 extends over 14 amino acids. CDR3 residues: CASSPTGQTYGYTF. In DNA, the CDR3 is TGTGCCAGCAGCCCTACGGGACAGACCTATGGCTACACCTTC.

This clonotype was detected many times. CDR3 nucleotide sequence: TGTGCCAGCAGTTTAGCGCAGGGAGGCGAGCAGTACTTC. Translation: CASSLAQGGEQYF. This rearrangement joins TRBV12-3 or TRBV12-4 to TRBJ2-7; the D gene is possibly TRBD2 (6 bases). The CDR3 totals 13 residues. Trimming took off 0 bases at V and 6 bases at J, with 9 bases between the two ends.

This clonotype was counted only a few times. This chain uses TRBV4-3 with TRBJ2-5, with D possibly being TRBD1 or TRBD2 (5 bases each). CDR1 is LGHNA and CDR2 is YSLEER in the germline V gene. This CDR3 spans 16 amino acids. The germline V and J ends were trimmed by 1 base and 2 bases, with 14 bases remaining between them. CDR3: CASSQVRDWGQETQYF. The CDR3 DNA reads TGCGCCAGCAGCCAAGTGAGGGATTGGGGGCAAGAGACCCAGTACTTC.

In this sample, this clonotype turned up many times. The CDR3 is CSARDSYEQYF. Here the CDR3 DNA reads TGCAGTGCTAGAGACTCCTACGAGCAGTACTTC. The chain uses TRBV20-1 and TRBJ2-7; D gene ambiguous. V was cut by 0 bases and J by 0 bases, with 0 bases left in between. The length of the CDR3 is 11 residues. The V gene's germline CDR1 is DFQATT and CDR2 SNEGSKA (reference sequence).

The CDR3 protein is CASSLAQNTDTQYF. The CDR3 DNA reads TGCGCCAGCAGCTTGGCCCAGAACACAGATACGCAGTATTTT. This chain links TRBV5-1 with TRBJ2-3; no clear D. The CDR3 covers 14 residues. Germline assignment: CDR1 SGHRS and CDR2 YFSETQ. Trimming shortened V by 0 bases and J by 2 bases, and 7 bases separated the two germline ends.

This CDR3 reads CSASETPRHADTQYF. The CDR3 nucleotides read TGCAGTGCTAGCGAAACTCCGAGGCACGCAGATACGCAGTATTTT. The V and J genes are TRBV20-1 and TRBJ2-3; D gene uncertain. The CDR3 extends over 15 amino acids. In germline, CDR1 is DFQATT, CDR2 SNEGSKA (reference sequence). Between the trimmed V and J ends, which lost 3 bases and 4 bases, there was a span of 17 bases.

The chain recombines TRBV7-6 with TRBJ2-1; 7 bases agree with TRBD2. This CDR3 is built from 15 residues. The J segment lost 8 bases and the V segment lost 4 bases, leaving 11 bases of the junction unmatched. Germline CDR1 SGHVS, CDR2 FNYEAQ. CDR3 protein: CASSSTGEGLHEQFF. CDR3 bases: TGTGCCAGCAGCTCCACGGGGGAGGGCCTACATGAGCAGTTCTTC.

The chain has TRBV20-1 and TRBJ2-5; a weak D match, TRBD2 (6 bases). The CDR3 has 12 residues. The germline V and J ends were trimmed by 1 base and 5 bases, with 8 bases remaining between them. CDR1 and CDR2 from the germline V gene are DFQATT and SNEGSKA (reference sequence). CDR3 DNA sequence: TGCAGTGCTAGAGCGGGGGAGGAGACCCAGTACTTC. Translated: CSARAGEETQYF.

This chain connects TRBV12-3 or TRBV12-4 to TRBJ2-7; maybe TRBD2 (6 bases). V lost 3 bases, J lost 4 bases, and 13 bases lay in between. CDR3 length: 14 amino acids. The CDR3: CASSFGDSRYEQYF. The CDR3 DNA reads TGTGCCAGCAGTTTTGGGGACTCCAGATACGAGCAGTACTTC.

There are a few counts of this clonotype. The chain uses TRBV4-1 and TRBJ1-3, with a weak D call TRBD1 (5 bases). V was pared by 0 bases and J by 11 bases, with 17 bases between. The CDR3 runs to 15 residues. The V gene's germline CDR1 is MGHRA and CDR2 YSYEKL. CDR3 amino acids: CASSQEDTSARAIYF. DNA of the CDR3: TGCGCCAGCAGCCAAGAGGACACATCCGCTAGGGCCATATATTTT.

J is TRBJ2-3 and V is TRBV24-1; 10 nucleotides line up with TRBD1. V shed 5 bases, J shed 2 bases, and the junction held 9 bases outside the gene matches. Germline assignment: CDR1 KGHDR and CDR2 SFDVKD. The CDR3 contains 17 residues. The CDR3, as DNA: TGTGCCACCAGTGGGGCTCCGGGGACAGGGGCCACAGATACGCAGTATTTT. The encoded protein is CATSGAPGTGATDTQYF.

This clonotype was detected only a few times. The chain has TRBV12-5 and TRBJ2-3, with 15 bases matching TRBD2. This CDR3 is 18 amino acids long. Germline lookup yields CDR1 LGHNT and CDR2 FRNRAP. Unmatched junction bases numbered 13, after V lost 6 bases and J lost 6 bases. Here the CDR3 DNA reads TGTGCTAGTGGGCCCGGACTAGCGGGGGGGCCCGTGTCCGATACGCAGTATTTT. This encodes CASGPGLAGGPVSDTQYF.

In this sample, this clonotype turned up a few times. An end of the junction differs from the germline gene, which may be a read error. V usage is TRBV5-1 and J usage is TRBJ2-7, with D unresolved. Germline V gene sequence: CDR1 SGHRS, CDR2 YFSETQ. The CDR3 extends over 16 amino acids. This CDR3 reads CASSLVRHGSSDEQYF. The CDR3 DNA sequence: TGCGCCAGCAGCTTGGTCCGACACGGCTCCTCCGACGAGCAGTACTTC.

The V and J genes are TRBV3-1 and TRBJ1-2, with TRBD1 identical over 8 bases. The CDR3 loop spans 15 amino acids. Losses at the gene ends were 3 bases for V and 8 bases for J; bases not matched to a gene: 11. The germline V gene has CDR1 LGHDT and CDR2 YNNKEL (reference sequence). The CDR3 nucleotides read TGTGCCAGCAGCCATTTGTCGACAGGGGAGAGCGGCTACACCTTC. Translated: CASSHLSTGESGYTF.